Each of the 25 T cell receptor beta chains below was sequenced from the same sample in a study of blood T cell repertoires in COVID-19. Here immunoSEQ multiplex PCR was the method, and the copy in TCRdb shows in-frame clones only, minus some. This table holds 110,000 to 150,000 clones, 76% found once. Sequencing was performed on peripheral blood. All receptors derive from a man aged 55 to 70 with acute or convalescent COVID-19.

This sequence joins TRBV12-3 or TRBV12-4 and TRBJ2-7; tentative D call: TRBD1 (5 bases). The V end lost 6 bases, the J end lost 6 bases, and 12 bases lay between the germline ends. The CDR3 is 12 amino acids. The CDR3 sequence is CASRYGHFEQYF. In DNA, the CDR3 is TGTGCCAGCAGGTACGGACACTTCGAGCAGTACTTC.

The CDR3 sequence: CASSFLAGEKLFF. The CDR3 DNA follows: TGTGCCAGCAGCTTTCTCGCGGGGGAAAAACTGTTTTTT. The chain has TRBV5-5 and TRBJ1-4; unclear D gene. V lost 2 bases and J 8 bases, leaving 10 bases between the germline ends. Germline V gene sequence: CDR1 SGHKS, CDR2 YYEKEE (reference sequence). This CDR3 region has 13 residues.

DNA for the CDR3: TGTGCCAGTAGTCTGATGGTAGCGGAACACAATGAGCAGTTCTTC. This sequence encodes CASSLMVAEHNEQFF. The chain carries TRBV19 and TRBJ2-1; D possibly corresponds to TRBD2 (6 bases). The CDR3 is 15 residues long. V lost 5 bases to trimming and J lost 5 bases, with 16 bases between them. Per germline, CDR1 LNHDA and CDR2 SQIVND (reference sequence).

The chain couples TRBV5-5 to TRBJ2-1, with 7 bases fitting TRBD1. Germline CDR1 is SGHKS and CDR2 is YYEKEE (reference sequence). The CDR3 loop spans 18 amino acids. V was clipped by 0 bases and J by 2 bases; unmatched bases: 11. As DNA, the CDR3 is TGTGCCAGCAGCTTGGCGGGGTTAGGGGGCTGGCCCTACAATGAGCAGTTCTTC. Residues: CASSLAGLGGWPYNEQFF.

This clone was counted between two and nine times. As DNA, the CDR3 is TGTGCCAGCAGCTTAGAGACAGGAAGCTCTGGAAACACCATATATTTT. Translation: CASSLETGSSGNTIYF. V is TRBV7-9 and J is TRBJ1-3, with a weak D call TRBD1 (6 bases). Trimming removed 1 base from V and 0 bases from J, with 10 bases in between. CDR1 is SEHNR, CDR2 FQNEAQ, per germline (reference sequence). The CDR3 totals 16 residues.

This clone was seen just once. The chain links TRBV6-4 to TRBJ2-3, with a tentative D call TRBD2 (5 bases). This CDR3 contains 13 residues. Trimming took 3 bases from V and 2 from J, leaving 6 bases between them. Germline loops: CDR1 MRHNA, CDR2 SNTAGT. CDR3 sequence: CASSDSVTDTQYF. The CDR3 DNA is TGTGCCAGCAGTGATAGCGTCACAGATACGCAGTATTTT.

The V call is TRBV2, the J call TRBJ2-1; 9 nucleotides match TRBD1. The CDR3 is made up of 15 amino acids. V trimming: 5 bases; J trimming: 7 bases; junction bases outside the gene matches: 9. CDR1 and CDR2 (germline): SNHLY, FYNNEI. CDR3 in DNA: TGTGCCAGCAGTCGACAGGGGGGACCCCGGAATGAGCAGTTCTTC. Its translation: CASSRQGGPRNEQFF.

This chain uses TRBV10-1 with TRBJ2-3; 8 bases map to TRBD2. Germline V gene sequence: CDR1 WNHNN, CDR2 SYGVQD (reference sequence). This CDR3 has 16 amino acids. V shed 2 bases, J shed 4 bases, and the junction held 8 bases outside the gene matches. The CDR3 nucleotides are TGCGCCAGCAGTGAGGGGACTAGTGCTCTTCCAGATACGCAGTATTTT. Its protein product is CASSEGTSALPDTQYF.

This chain connects TRBV20-1 to TRBJ2-7, with TRBD1 as a possible D gene (5 bases). The CDR3 is made up of 11 amino acids. Trimming took off 0 bases at V and 6 bases at J, with 6 bases between the two ends. Per germline, CDR1 DFQATT and CDR2 SNEGSKA (reference sequence). The CDR3 sequence: CSARDQGEQYF. In nucleotides, the CDR3 is TGCAGTGCTAGAGATCAGGGCGAGCAGTACTTC.

V gene TRBV14 combines with J gene TRBJ2-5, with TRBD1 as a possible D gene (5 bases). Germline CDR1 is SGHDN and CDR2 is FVKESK. The length of the CDR3 is 16 residues. Trimming shortened V by 4 bases and J by 4 bases, and 19 bases separated the two germline ends. The DNA for the CDR3 is TGTGCCAGCAGCCCAAAAGTCAGGGTCAGTGGAGAGACCCAGTACTTC. Protein sequence: CASSPKVRVSGETQYF.

J is TRBJ2-3 and V is TRBV19; a possible D gene is TRBD2 (5 bases). This CDR3 has 16 amino acids. Germline CDR1 LNHDA, CDR2 SQIVND (reference sequence). Trimming shortened V by 5 bases and J by 2 bases, and 17 bases separated the two germline ends. Here the CDR3 DNA reads TGTGCCAGTAGTCACCGGGCCGCGGGTACCACAGATACGCAGTATTTT. Protein: CASSHRAAGTTDTQYF.

In nucleotides, the CDR3 is TGTGCCAGCTCACCAATGGGACAGGGGACTGAAGCTTTCTTT. Amino acids: CASSPMGQGTEAFF. The chain combines TRBV18 with TRBJ1-1; TRBD1 aligns across 10 bases. The J segment lost 5 bases and the V segment lost 2 bases, leaving 2 bases of the junction unmatched. The length of the CDR3 is 14 residues. Germline loops: CDR1 KGHSH, CDR2 LQKENI.

The rearrangement joins TRBV24-1 to TRBJ2-1; possible D gene TRBD2, 5 bases. The V end lost 5 bases, the J end lost 8 bases, and 21 bases lay between the germline ends. The CDR3 has 16 residues. Germline V gives CDR1 KGHDR, CDR2 SFDVKD. CDR3 nucleotide sequence: TGTGCCACCAGTGCCCCCGTCTGGCCCCAGAGGGATGAGCAGTTCTTC. Translation gives CATSAPVWPQRDEQFF.

J is TRBJ2-3 and V is TRBV5-4; TRBD1 matches 11 bases. Germline V gene data show CDR1 as SGHNT and CDR2 as YYREEE (reference sequence). This CDR3 contains 15 residues. Trimming at V came to 3 bases and at J to 5 bases, leaving 5 bases not matched to a gene. In DNA, the CDR3 is TGTGCCAGCAGCTGGGACAGGGGGGCGTTAGATACGCAGTATTTT. It yields the protein CASSWDRGALDTQYF.

The chain links TRBV27 to TRBJ2-7; D perhaps matches TRBD1 (5 bases). Trimming removed 6 bases from V and 1 base from J, with 25 bases in between. Per germline, CDR1 MNHEY and CDR2 SMNVEV (reference sequence). CDR3 length: 18 residues. The CDR3 loop is CASRQGATLLPNSYEQYF. CDR3 nucleotide sequence: TGTGCCAGCAGGCAGGGTGCCACCCTACTACCGAATTCCTACGAGCAGTACTTC.

As DNA, the CDR3 is TGTGCCAGCTCGTTCCGGGACAGGTTGTCGGAGCAGTACTTC. Encoded protein: CASSFRDRLSEQYF. The rearrangement links TRBV18 to TRBJ2-7; 8 nucleotides line up with TRBD1. Looked up from germline, CDR1 is KGHSH and CDR2 is LQKENI. The J segment lost 7 bases and the V segment lost 6 bases, leaving 11 bases of the junction unmatched. This CDR3 contains 14 residues.

The J gene is TRBJ2-7, the V gene TRBV15; D possibly corresponds to TRBD1 (5 bases). The CDR3 has 13 amino acids. From germline, CDR1 is LNHNV and CDR2 YYDKDF (reference sequence). The V and J ends lost 0 bases and 9 bases respectively, with 12 bases between them. CDR3 residues: CATSRDRQGGQYF. The CDR3 nucleotides are TGTGCCACCAGCAGAGATCGCCAGGGTGGGCAGTACTTC.

This clone was seen more than once but under ten times. The chain is built from TRBV18 and TRBJ2-1; 11 bases match TRBD1. Germline V lookup: CDR1 KGHSH, CDR2 LQKENI. The junction had 1 base not matched to a gene; V was cut back by 3 bases and J by 6 bases. This CDR3 has 14 amino acids. CDR3 in amino acids: CASSPGTGGNEQFF. The CDR3 nucleotides read TGTGCCAGCTCACCCGGGACAGGGGGCAATGAGCAGTTCTTC.

The chain recombines TRBV5-5 with TRBJ2-7; 7 bases match TRBD2. This CDR3 has 12 amino acids. Trimming cost V 4 bases and J 3 bases; bases outside gene matches: 1. Germline V gene sequence: CDR1 SGHKS, CDR2 YYEKEE (reference sequence). Here the CDR3 DNA reads TGTGCCAGCAGCCCGGGAGGCTACGAGCAGTACTTC. Its protein is CASSPGGYEQYF.

The genes are TRBV7-6 and TRBJ2-1; 10 bases fit TRBD2. V was pared by 2 bases and J by 7 bases, with 17 bases of the junction left unmatched. Germline V CDR1 and CDR2: SGHVS, FNYEAQ. The CDR3 runs to 19 residues. CDR3 sequence reads: CASSLRFRGAGGPENEQFF. The DNA of the CDR3 is TGTGCCAGCAGCTTAAGGTTCCGGGGAGCGGGAGGGCCGGAGAATGAGCAGTTCTTC.

In its sample, this clone was seen once. The chain recombines TRBV3-1 (or the pseudogene TRBV3-2) with TRBJ2-7, with 8 bases aligning to TRBD2. Germline CDR1 LGHDT, CDR2 YNNKEL (reference sequence). V lost 1 base and J lost 6; bases outside the gene matches: 8. This CDR3 region has 15 residues. DNA for the CDR3: TGTGCCAGCAGCCAAGGCTTTAGCGGGATTACCGAGCAGTACTTC. Encoded protein: CASSQGFSGITEQYF.

This rearrangement joins TRBV9 to TRBJ2-7; D is possibly TRBD1 (5 bases). Trimming shortened V by 2 bases and J by 6 bases, and 12 bases separated the two germline ends. Germline V gives CDR1 SGDLS, CDR2 YYNGEE. The CDR3 is 13 residues long. For the CDR3, the DNA is TGTGCCAGCAGCGTCCAGGGTTGGGCCGAGCAGTACTTC. Residues: CASSVQGWAEQYF.

As concerns this clone: The sample holds other DNA sequences that translate to the same CDR3. The CDR3 DNA reads as TGTGCCACCAGTGACCCCGGACTAGCGGGAGGCAATGAGCAGTTCTTC. It specifies CATSDPGLAGGNEQFF. The rearrangement uses TRBV24-1 and TRBJ2-1; 14 bases match TRBD2. CDR3 length: 16 amino acids. Trimming took 4 bases from V and 6 from J; bases not matched to a gene: 4. Germline-derived CDR1 and CDR2 are KGHDR and SFDVKD.

Notes on this clone: The sample holds other DNA sequences that translate to the same CDR3. The J gene is TRBJ2-7, the V gene TRBV4-1; 9 positions match TRBD1. The length of the CDR3 is 14 residues. CDR1 MGHRA and CDR2 YSYEKL come from the germline V gene. J lost 7 bases, V lost 1 base, and 5 bases had no gene match. The CDR3 is CASSQVQGAGEQYF. The CDR3 region has the DNA TGCGCCAGCAGCCAAGTACAGGGGGCAGGTGAGCAGTACTTC.

The chain employs TRBV11-1 and TRBJ2-3, with 9 bases aligning to TRBD2. The CDR3 covers 16 residues. The V gene's germline CDR1 is SGHAT and CDR2 FQDESV (reference sequence). V lost 2 bases and J lost 2; bases outside the gene matches: 5. In DNA, the CDR3 is TGTGCCAGCAGCTTAAATGCGGGAGGGCTCACAGATACGCAGTATTTT. The encoded protein is CASSLNAGGLTDTQYF.